Listed below are T cell receptor beta chains from one sample, sequenced in a study of T cells after yellow fever vaccination. TCRdb used MiXCR to reprocess the 5' RACE reads, holding one entry per CDR3 protein. The sample yields 610,000 or so distinct CDR3 sequences, more than 9% seen once. The sequencing used PBMCs, collected on the day of the yellow fever booster vaccination. All receptors derive from a man aged 25 to 45 who received the YFV17D yellow fever vaccine. CDR3s include the opening cysteine and the closing phenylalanine or tryptophan. The order of the fields is clone size, V gene, J gene, CDR3 protein. The size of a clone is reported for some rows only, either as once, few or many, or as a class for expanded clones.

>.|TRBV29-1|TRBJ2-1
CSALSGEWDEQFF
>few|TRBV5-1|TRBJ2-7
CASSLGTSGSAPGEQYF
>.|TRBV20-1|TRBJ1-1
CSARVSGPEGTEAFF
>few|TRBV27|TRBJ1-4
CASSSLPGDNNEKLFF
>.|TRBV10-3|TRBJ2-2
CAISERTGELFF
>few|TRBV15|TRBJ2-1
CATSRTSVTYNEQFF
>.|TRBV5-4|TRBJ2-7
CASSTMGPLALEQYF
>few|TRBV5-1|TRBJ2-1
CASAGGVSYNEQFF
>few|TRBV20-1|TRBJ2-3
CGCIAGGSVTDTQYF
>.|TRBV7-9|TRBJ2-1
CASTGLADLFF
>.|TRBV18|TRBJ2-1
CASSPVGGRDNEQFF
>.|TRBV5-1|TRBJ1-1
CASSMEGGLAFF
>.|TRBV6-1|TRBJ2-7
CASSNAGQGAYEQYF
>few|TRBV7-2|TRBJ2-5
CASSLGGKTETQYF
>.|TRBV4-2|TRBJ2-1
CASSQDRAVGSRYNEQFF
>.|TRBV29-1|TRBJ1-1
CSVAHRGSEAFF
>few|TRBV11-2|TRBJ1-5
CASSLALGQGPYSNQPQHF
>few|TRBV19|TRBJ2-4
CASSKQQVGNIQYF
>few|TRBV5-5|TRBJ2-3
CASSSGTSGIVDTQYF
>.|TRBV28|TRBJ2-2
CASRPLGTSNTGELFF
>few|TRBV7-9|TRBJ1-1
CASSHVPNTEAFF
>few|TRBV6-5|TRBJ2-5
CASSYSIQGTETQYF
>few|TRBV11-3|TRBJ2-1
CASSPKRGNEQFF
>.|TRBV5-1|TRBJ2-7
CASSLAVGLYEQYF
>.|TRBV20-1|TRBJ1-3
CSARFLQNSGNTIYF
>.|TRBV6-5|TRBJ2-5
CASSYSKSGRETQYF
>many|TRBV28|TRBJ2-7
CASSLTGFEQYF
>few|TRBV9|TRBJ2-7
CASSSQPGQGEKQYF
>few|TRBV18|TRBJ2-6
CASSPRTGGTGANVLTF
>few|TRBV27|TRBJ2-7
CASQAGRGGYEQYF
>.|TRBV2|TRBJ2-4
CASGAGDRVDKNIQYF
>.|TRBV10-2|TRBJ2-2
CASSYIPGELFF
>.|TRBV7-6|TRBJ1-2
CASSVKSGGPGYTF
>.|TRBV4-1|TRBJ2-7
CASSQTGSIGRQYF
>many|TRBV5-1|TRBJ2-5
CASSRALAGEETQYF
>many|TRBV7-2|TRBJ2-3
CASRLAGGTDTQYF
>few|TRBV5-1|TRBJ2-7
CASSSSGSTYEQYF
>few|TRBV12-3/TRBV12-4|TRBJ2-3
CASNSDRGTQYF
>.|TRBV6-5|TRBJ2-7
CASSYSVGLTTGEQYF
>few|TRBV20-1|TRBJ2-4
CSARTAAKNIQYF
>few|TRBV4-2|TRBJ2-3
CASSQLAGPGTDTQYF
>few|TRBV24-1|TRBJ2-2
CAAATGSAGELFF
>few|TRBV5-1|TRBJ2-3
CASRSGGPTDTQYF
>many|TRBV27|TRBJ2-5
CASSLDPPEGSTETQYF
>.|TRBV20-1|TRBJ2-1
CSAMAFPSSYNEQFF
>.|TRBV24-1|TRBJ2-1
CATSSSSYNEQFF
>.|TRBV4-2|TRBJ2-1
CASSDVQRDYNEQFF
>.|TRBV6-5|TRBJ1-6
CASSYREGSPLHF
>.|TRBV20-1|TRBJ2-7
CSARAGGGSYEQYF
>.|TRBV7-2|TRBJ2-1
CASSPYYNEQFF
>few|TRBV27|TRBJ2-5
CASSFGRGHQETQYF
>.|TRBV5-6|TRBJ2-1
CASSFGGRGRGEQFF